This T cell receptor (beta chain) originates from a study of blood T cell repertoires in COVID-19. At the level of the study: PBMCs, B-cell-depleted T cells, or T cells provided the cDNA or gDNA that made up the material.

The table came from immunoSEQ multiplex PCR; TCRdb's copy has only in-frame clones and leaves some out. The table has some 300,000 clones, over 75% seen once; the top ten hold around 0.92%. The CDR3 totals 15 residues. Trimming took 6 bases from V and 2 from J, leaving 17 bases between them. Germline V gene data show CDR1 as MDHEN and CDR2 as SYDVKM. The TCR originated in a woman between 25 and 40 years old who had recovered from COVID-19. V and J are TRBV28 and TRBJ2-7; unclear D gene. Sequencing was carried out using PBMCs or T cells enriched from blood (not recorded which). The CDR3 coding sequence is TGTGCCAGCAGCCCCGCTCTAGGTACCGCCTACGAGCAGTACTTC. Protein sequence: CASSPALGTAYEQYF.